Listed here are 20 T cell receptor beta chains from one sample, sequenced in a study of T cells expressing NK-cell markers. TCRdb reprocessed the 5' RACE reads, keeping one entry per CDR3 protein, no DNA. Its table lists fewer than 300,000 distinct CDR3 sequences. Sequenced material: blood T cells: a sorted CD56 or NKG2C T cell subset, CD4+ or CD8+ T cells, or bulk PBMC T cells (not recorded which). These receptor sequences come from a woman between 18 and 75 years old in good health.

J is TRBJ1-2 and V is TRBV12-3 or TRBV12-4. CDR3 size: 15 residues. The CDR3 here is CASSPQGRANYGYTF.

This chain uses TRBV19 with TRBJ2-3; the TRBD2 assignment by TCRdb is unverifiable without DNA. Germline V gene data show CDR1 as LNHDA and CDR2 as SQIVND (reference sequence). This CDR3 region has 12 residues. CDR3: CASRGLTDTQYF.

The rearrangement links TRBV4-3 to TRBJ2-1; there is no DNA to check the TCRdb D call of TRBD1. This CDR3 is 16 amino acids long. Germline V gene lookup returns CDR1 LGHNA and CDR2 YSLEER. This CDR3 reads CASSQDRAGSVNEQFF.

V gene TRBV14 combines with J gene TRBJ2-5; TCRdb gives TRBD2 as the D gene, but with no DNA this cannot be confirmed. The CDR3 sequence is 14 residues long. Germline values: CDR1 SGHDN, CDR2 FVKESK. The CDR3 sequence: CASSHLAGGTSQYF.

The chain employs TRBV7-8 and TRBJ1-5. Germline V lookup: CDR1 SGHVS, CDR2 FQNEAQ. The CDR3 consists of 15 residues. Here the CDR3 reads CASSLVTHSNQPQHF.

The chain combines TRBV11-2 with TRBJ2-2; TCRdb's D call, TRBD2, is unchecked because there is no DNA. The CDR3 is 16 amino acids. Germline V gene sequence: CDR1 SGHAT, CDR2 FQNNGV. The CDR3 sequence: CASSLRTRANTGELFF. Looking up the rest from reference TRBV11-2 and TRBJ2-2 gives the full variable domain: EAGVAQSPRYKIIEKRQSVAFWCNPISGHATLYWYQQILGQGPKLLIQFQNNGVVDDSQLPKDRFSAERLKGVDSTLKIQPAKLEDSAVYLCASSLRTRANTGELFFGEGSRLTVL.

This chain links TRBV12-3 or TRBV12-4 with TRBJ2-7; TCRdb lists TRBD1, though no DNA is available to test this call. This CDR3 contains 13 residues. CDR3 loop: CASTPGHGREQYF.

The chain uses TRBV7-9 and TRBJ1-1; absent DNA, TCRdb's TRBD1 call cannot be checked. The CDR3 has 13 residues. CDR1 and CDR2 from the germline V gene are SEHNR and FQNEAQ (reference sequence). CDR3 sequence reads: CASSSRAGAEAFF.

CDR3 protein: CSATHPSQDTQYF. J is TRBJ2-3 and V is TRBV20-1; the D gene TCRdb calls, TRBD1, cannot be checked with no DNA. This CDR3 comprises 13 residues. Germline values: CDR1 DFQATT, CDR2 SNEGSKA (reference sequence).

V is TRBV28 and J is TRBJ1-1. The CDR3 consists of 13 residues. Germline loops: CDR1 MDHEN, CDR2 SYDVKM. CDR3: CASSPDINTEAFF.

The chain combines TRBV20-1 with TRBJ2-4; the D call of TRBD1 rests on TCRdb alone, since no DNA is present to check it. The germline V gene has CDR1 DFQATT and CDR2 SNEGSKA (reference sequence). This CDR3 contains 14 residues. CDR3 loop: CSAGGGARSSIQYF.

CDR3 region: CAWSVPAGTDTQYF. V is TRBV30 and J is TRBJ2-3; TCRdb's D gene call, TRBD2, goes unchecked for lack of DNA. The germline V gene has CDR1 GTSNPN and CDR2 SVGIG (reference sequence). The CDR3 is 14 residues long.

V gene TRBV5-6 combines with J gene TRBJ1-2; TCRdb gives TRBD1 as the D gene, but with no DNA this cannot be confirmed. The CDR3 covers 13 residues. Germline loops: CDR1 SGHDT, CDR2 YYEEEE. CDR3: CASSSPDRGGYTF.

The rearrangement uses TRBV29-1 and TRBJ2-1; TCRdb's D call, TRBD1, is unchecked because there is no DNA. The CDR3 totals 13 residues. The germline V gene encodes CDR1 SQVTM and CDR2 ANQGSEA. The CDR3 loop reads CSVVRQTYNEQFF.

The rearrangement joins TRBV4-3 to TRBJ2-1; the D call of TRBD1 rests on TCRdb alone, since no DNA is present to check it. CDR1 is LGHNA, CDR2 YSLEER, per germline. The CDR3 covers 15 residues. CDR3 sequence: CASSQLGHSYNEQFF.

This sequence joins TRBV29-1 and TRBJ1-2. The CDR3 contains 13 residues. Per the germline V gene, CDR1 is SQVTM and CDR2 is ANQGSEA. The CDR3 spells CSVLPGPPYGYTF.

V is TRBV19 and J is TRBJ2-3; the D gene TCRdb calls, TRBD2, cannot be checked with no DNA. There are 15 residues in the CDR3. Looked up from germline, CDR1 is LNHDA and CDR2 is SQIVND (reference sequence). CDR3 sequence: CASSPGTSGQNTQYF. The variable domain in full, completed from reference TRBV19 and TRBJ2-3, reads DGGITQSPKYLFRKEGQNVTLSCEQNLNHDAMYWYRQDPGQGLRLIYYSQIVNDFQKGDIAEGYSVSREKKESFPLTVTSAQKNPTAFYLCASSPGTSGQNTQYFGPGTRLTVL.

This chain uses TRBV29-1 with TRBJ2-3; checking the TCRdb D call of TRBD2 is not possible without DNA. CDR1 and CDR2 from the germline V gene are SQVTM and ANQGSEA. The CDR3 is 12 residues long. Here the CDR3 reads CSVEYGGDTQYF.

The chain employs TRBV10-3 and TRBJ2-1. CDR1 and CDR2 (germline): ENHRY, SYGVKD. CDR3 size: 14 residues. The CDR3: CAISESYYPNEQFF.

The chain carries TRBV12-3 or TRBV12-4 and TRBJ2-4. The CDR3 length is 12 residues. The CDR3 region is CASSQAKNIQYF.